This T cell receptor beta chain originates from a study of vaccination and CD4 T cells after COVID-19. Background on the study: Spike peptides, overlapping and drawn from SARS-CoV-2, HCoV-NL63, HCoV-OC43 and HCoV-229E, were used to stimulate cells. As a positive control, some control cultures were given a CEFX pool, while others were given an HIV-1 Nef pool or no peptide.

Time point denoted: late sampling 161 to 241 days after vaccination in a few convalescent patients. The treatment here: roughly 10-day PBMC culture with coronavirus spike peptide pools or control peptides (ViraFEST assay). Following expansion of antigen-specific T cells with peptide pools, ViraFEST then sequenced TCRs. The assay that was used to sequence DNA from cultured CD4+ T cells was the Oncomine TCR Beta short-read assay. TCRdb recomputed calls from the PCR reads with MiXCR, one row per CDR3 protein. This sample has tens of thousands of distinct CDR3 sequences, with 30% to 35% found just once. This clonotype is labeled medium-sized. What it binds is unknown. This TCR was recovered from a human donor who had recovered from COVID-19. The sequenced sample was CD4+ T cells from blood, cultured in vitro, obtained about 7 months after SARS-CoV-2 vaccination.

CDR3 DNA: TGTGCCAGCAGCTTAGCTCATACGTGGAACATTCAGTACTTC. Its translation: CASSLAHTWNIQYF. The chain carries TRBV7-2 and TRBJ2-4; no reliable D call. V was pared by 0 bases and J by 7 bases, with 10 bases between. The CDR3 has 14 amino acids. Germline CDR1 and CDR2: SGHTA and FQGNSA.